Only a few counts were recorded for the clone carrying this T cell receptor (beta chain). Its specificity is unknown. TCRdb independently ran MiXCR on the 5' RACE reads; one entry per CDR3 protein. The sample consists of more than 300,000 distinct CDR3 sequences, roughly 20% of them appearing once. This record belongs to a study of T-cell memory formation after mild COVID-19. Study outcomes and limitations: Researchers report contracting CD4+ clones mostly in CM and EM, with CD8+ clones in EMRA.

The source is a man aged 18 to 30 who had mild COVID-19 (a few samples of this study predate the infection). Cell type and time point are not known. The specimen sequenced was PBMCs or a T cell subset sorted from them (not recorded which).

The DNA for the CDR3 is TGCAGTGCTATTCTCCAAGAGACCCAGTACTTC. Residues: CSAILQETQYF. V is TRBV20-1 and J is TRBJ2-5; D is ambiguous. CDR3 length: 11 amino acids. Germline V lookup: CDR1 DFQATT, CDR2 SNEGSKA (reference sequence). Trimming pared 4 bases from V and 1 base from J, leaving 4 bases between.